The clone carrying this TCR beta chain was seen a few times. The entry originates in a study of blood T cell repertoires in COVID-19. Study in general: Sites in the United States, Italy and Spain provided acute and convalescent COVID-19 samples.

This CDR3 region has 12 residues. V was trimmed by 10 bases and J by 10 bases, leaving 18 bases between them. In germline, CDR1 is SGHNT, CDR2 YYREEE (reference sequence). Assay used: immunoSEQ multiplex PCR; TCRdb lists only in-frame clones, some missing. The sample includes 450,000 to 500,000 clones, over 75% of them seen just once. This TCR came from a human donor in a cohort sampled during active COVID-19. The chain is built from TRBV5-4 and TRBJ2-1, with D possibly TRBD1 on 5 matching bases. The sample was peripheral blood. Here the CDR3 DNA reads TGTGCCGGGAATGAGGTGTCAGGGGAGCAGTTCTTC. The encoded protein is CAGNEVSGEQFF.